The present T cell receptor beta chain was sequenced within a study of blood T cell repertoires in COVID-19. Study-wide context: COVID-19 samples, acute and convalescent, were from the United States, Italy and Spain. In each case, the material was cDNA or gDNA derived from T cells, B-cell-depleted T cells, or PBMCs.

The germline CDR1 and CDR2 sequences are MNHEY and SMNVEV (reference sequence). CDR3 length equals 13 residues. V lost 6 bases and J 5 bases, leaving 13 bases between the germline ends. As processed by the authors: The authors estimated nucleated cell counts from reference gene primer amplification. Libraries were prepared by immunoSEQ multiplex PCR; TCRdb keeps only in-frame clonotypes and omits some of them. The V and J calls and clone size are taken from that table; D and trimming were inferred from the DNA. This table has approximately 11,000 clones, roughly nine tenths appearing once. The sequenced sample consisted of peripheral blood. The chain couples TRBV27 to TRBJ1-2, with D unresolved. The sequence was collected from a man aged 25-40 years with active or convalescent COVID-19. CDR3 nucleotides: TGTGCCAGCAGCCTTTCCTCCGGGTATGGCTACACCTTC. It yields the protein CASSLSSGYGYTF.